The entry below describes one TCR beta chain. This entry comes from a study of T-cell reconstitution after alpha-beta-depleted transplantation in children. The TCRbeta library was prepared with unique molecular identifiers. TCRdb re-derived calls from the PCR reads in MiXCR, one entry per CDR3 protein. Altogether some 200,000 distinct CDR3 sequences are present, roughly 15% being singletons, with the ten largest covering about 13%. This CDR3 has 12 amino acids. The sequence came from a human donor who donated a stem cell graft to a child with acute lymphoblastic leukemia. The source material was PBMCs from the stem cell graft donor, sampled from the stem cell graft. J is TRBJ2-2 and V is TRBV12-3 or TRBV12-4; no definite D call. The CDR3, as DNA: TGTGTCATGAGCGCAGACACCGGGGAGCTGTTTTTT. Translated: CVMSADTGELFF.